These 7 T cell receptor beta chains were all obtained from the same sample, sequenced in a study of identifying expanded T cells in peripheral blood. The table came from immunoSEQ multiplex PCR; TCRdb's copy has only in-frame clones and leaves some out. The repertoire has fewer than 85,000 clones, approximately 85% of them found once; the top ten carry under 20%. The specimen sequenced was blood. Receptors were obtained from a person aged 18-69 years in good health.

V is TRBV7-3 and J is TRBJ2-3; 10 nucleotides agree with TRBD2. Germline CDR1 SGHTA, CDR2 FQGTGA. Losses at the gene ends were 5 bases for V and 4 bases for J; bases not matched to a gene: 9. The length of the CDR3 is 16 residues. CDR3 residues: CASSPHSGRLPDTQYF. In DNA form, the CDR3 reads TGTGCCAGCAGCCCCCATAGCGGGAGGTTGCCAGATACGCAGTATTTT.

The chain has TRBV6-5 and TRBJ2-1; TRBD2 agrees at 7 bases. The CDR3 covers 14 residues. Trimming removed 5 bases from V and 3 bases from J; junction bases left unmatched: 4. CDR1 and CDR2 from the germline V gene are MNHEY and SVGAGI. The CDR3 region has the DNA TGTGCCAGCAGTGCCGGGACTAACTACAATGAGCAGTTCTTC. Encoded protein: CASSAGTNYNEQFF.

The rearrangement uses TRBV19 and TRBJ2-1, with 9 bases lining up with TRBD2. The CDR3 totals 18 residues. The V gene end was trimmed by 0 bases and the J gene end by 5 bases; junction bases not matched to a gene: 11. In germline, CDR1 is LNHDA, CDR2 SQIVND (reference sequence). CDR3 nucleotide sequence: TGTGCCAGTAGTATAGACCCTTGGGCTAGCGGGACCAACAATGAGCAGTTCTTC. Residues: CASSIDPWASGTNNEQFF.

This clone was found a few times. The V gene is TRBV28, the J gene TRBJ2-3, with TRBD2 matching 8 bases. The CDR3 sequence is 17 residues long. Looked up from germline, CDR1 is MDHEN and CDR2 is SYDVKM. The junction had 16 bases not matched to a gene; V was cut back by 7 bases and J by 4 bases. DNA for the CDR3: TGTGCCAGCAAGACCCCTACCGGGACTAGTAACGCAGATACGCAGTATTTT. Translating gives CASKTPTGTSNADTQYF.

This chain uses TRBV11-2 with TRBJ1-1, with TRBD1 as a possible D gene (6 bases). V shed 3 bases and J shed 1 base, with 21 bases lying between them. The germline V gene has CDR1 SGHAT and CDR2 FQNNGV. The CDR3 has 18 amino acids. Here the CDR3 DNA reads TGTGCCAGCAGCTTGGGGGCGGTGGGGCCCGGATGGAACACTGAAGCTTTCTTT. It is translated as CASSLGAVGPGWNTEAFF.

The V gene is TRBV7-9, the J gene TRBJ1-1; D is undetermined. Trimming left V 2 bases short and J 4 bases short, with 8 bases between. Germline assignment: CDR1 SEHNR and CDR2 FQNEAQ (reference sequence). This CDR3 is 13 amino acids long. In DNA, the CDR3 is TGTGCCAGCAGCTTAATGATAGCCACTGAAGCTTTCTTT. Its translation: CASSLMIATEAFF.

The CDR3 here is CASKADRGHRQPQHF. Here the CDR3 DNA reads TGTGCCAGTAAGGCGGACAGGGGGCATAGGCAGCCCCAGCATTTT. The rearrangement uses TRBV19 and TRBJ1-5; the match to TRBD1 covers 11 bases. CDR1 LNHDA and CDR2 SQIVND come from the germline V gene (reference sequence). Trimming took 7 bases from V and 7 from J; bases not matched to a gene: 9. The CDR3 contains 15 residues. Supplemented by reference TRBV19 and TRBJ1-5, the full variable domain reads DGGITQSPKYLFRKEGQNVTLSCEQNLNHDAMYWYRQDPGQGLRLIYYSQIVNDFQKGDIAEGYSVSREKKESFPLTVTSAQKNPTAFYLCASKADRGHRQPQHFGDGTRLSIL.